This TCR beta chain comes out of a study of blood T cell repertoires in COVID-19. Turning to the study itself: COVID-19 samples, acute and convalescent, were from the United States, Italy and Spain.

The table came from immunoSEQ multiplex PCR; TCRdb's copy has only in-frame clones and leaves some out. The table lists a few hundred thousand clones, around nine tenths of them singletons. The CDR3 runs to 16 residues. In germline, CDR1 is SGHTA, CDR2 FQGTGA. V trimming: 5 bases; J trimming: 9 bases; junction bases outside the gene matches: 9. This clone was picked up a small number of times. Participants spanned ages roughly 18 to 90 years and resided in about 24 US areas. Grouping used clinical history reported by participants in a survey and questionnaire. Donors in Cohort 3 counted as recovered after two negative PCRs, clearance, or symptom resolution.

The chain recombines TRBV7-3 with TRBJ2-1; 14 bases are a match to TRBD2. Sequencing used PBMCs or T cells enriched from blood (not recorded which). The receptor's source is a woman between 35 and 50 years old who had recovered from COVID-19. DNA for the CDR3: TGTGCCAGCAGCCCGGGGACTAGCGGGAGCCGCGGTGAGCAGTTCTTC. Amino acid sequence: CASSPGTSGSRGEQFF.